Below are 17 T cell receptor beta chains sequenced from a single sample in a study of identical twins. A single record per CDR3 protein comes from TCRdb applying MiXCR to the 5' RACE reads. The sample lists about 480,000 distinct CDR3 sequences, 14% occurring once. The same data also went into a second study, on yellow fever vaccine responses in identical twins.

Material for sequencing was CD4+ T cells sorted from blood. The origin of the receptors is a woman aged 18-29 years in good health.

In this sample, this clonotype turned up a few times. The chain combines TRBV6-1 with TRBJ2-1, with 7 bases that match TRBD2. CDR3 length: 14 amino acids. Losses at the gene ends were 9 bases for V and 6 bases for J; bases not matched to a gene: 11. Germline-derived CDR1 and CDR2 are MNHNS and SASEGT. For the CDR3, the DNA is TGTGCCAGTACCCTTAGCGGGCGTAGCAATGAGCAGTTCTTC. Protein: CASTLSGRSNEQFF.

This chain connects TRBV12-3 or TRBV12-4 to TRBJ2-3, with D possibly TRBD2 on 5 matching bases. The CDR3 extends over 14 amino acids. V lost 5 bases and J lost 6, with 15 bases in between. CDR3 in DNA: TGTGCCAGCAGTCACCCGGGATTACGGGATACGCAGTATTTT. Protein product: CASSHPGLRDTQYF.

V gene TRBV11-2 combines with J gene TRBJ2-1; D possibly corresponds to TRBD1 (6 bases). CDR1 and CDR2 from the germline V gene are SGHAT and FQNNGV. The CDR3 contains 15 residues. V shed 5 bases and J shed 8 bases, with 19 bases lying between them. The chain's CDR3 is CASSRSTGSGDEQFF. The CDR3, as DNA: TGTGCCAGCAGCCGGAGTACAGGGTCAGGGGATGAGCAGTTCTTC. The whole variable domain, remainder taken from reference TRBV11-2 and TRBJ2-1, is EAGVAQSPRYKIIEKRQSVAFWCNPISGHATLYWYQQILGQGPKLLIQFQNNGVVDDSQLPKDRFSAERLKGVDSTLKIQPAKLEDSAVYLCASSRSTGSGDEQFFGPGTRLTVL.

This clonotype has only a few counts. The chain recombines TRBV20-1 with TRBJ2-5, with D perhaps TRBD1 (6 bases). Germline assignment: CDR1 DFQATT and CDR2 SNEGSKA (reference sequence). V was shortened by 5 bases and J by 4 bases, with 8 bases between the two germline ends. The CDR3 is 11 amino acids. The CDR3 sequence is CSASGVETQYF. In DNA, the CDR3 is TGCAGTGCTTCAGGGGTAGAGACCCAGTACTTC.

The V and J genes are TRBV28 and TRBJ2-3; D is ambiguous. Trimming took 4 bases from V and 0 from J, leaving 17 bases between them. This CDR3 contains 17 residues. Germline V gene sequence: CDR1 MDHEN, CDR2 SYDVKM. Written as DNA, the CDR3 is TGTGCCAGCAGTTCACCTTCCGGGTTGAGGAGCACAGATACGCAGTATTTT. Protein product: CASSSPSGLRSTDTQYF.

A few counts support this clonotype. This chain joins TRBV7-9 and TRBJ1-2, with D possibly being TRBD1 (6 bases). Trimming stripped 5 bases from V and 4 bases from J, with 17 bases between. This CDR3 region has 15 residues. Per the germline V gene, CDR1 is SEHNR and CDR2 is FQNEAQ (reference sequence). The CDR3 nucleotides read TGTGCCAGCAGCCCGATACGGACAGACGGCTATGGCTACACCTTC. Its translation is CASSPIRTDGYGYTF.

This clonotype was seen a few times. V usage is TRBV15 and J usage is TRBJ1-5; TRBD1 is a possible D gene (6 bases). Deletions cut 1 base from V and 7 bases from J, with 14 bases between. There are 15 residues in the CDR3. Germline V CDR1 and CDR2: LNHNV, YYDKDF (reference sequence). CDR3 residues: CATSRAPTGRQPQHF. The CDR3 DNA reads TGTGCCACCAGCAGAGCCCCGACAGGTCGCCAGCCCCAGCATTTT.

This clonotype was observed at least ten times. The V and J genes are TRBV28 and TRBJ2-7, with 16 bases aligning to TRBD2. V was pared by 5 bases and J by 4 bases, with 8 bases of the junction left unmatched. The CDR3 consists of 17 residues. Germline values: CDR1 MDHEN, CDR2 SYDVKM. The CDR3 DNA reads TGTGCCAGCAGTGGGACTAGCGGGAGGGCATACGTGTACGAGCAGTACTTC. This sequence encodes CASSGTSGRAYVYEQYF.

The chain joins TRBV4-1 to TRBJ2-5; D is undetermined. The CDR3 has 12 amino acids. Trimming pared 2 bases from V and 7 bases from J, leaving 8 bases between. Germline assignment: CDR1 MGHRA and CDR2 YSYEKL. DNA for the CDR3: TGCGCCAGCAGCCAACATAGTGGGACCCAGTACTTC. Its translation is CASSQHSGTQYF.

This clonotype has more than one count but fewer than ten. The gene calls are TRBV2 and TRBJ2-1, with D unresolved. Germline CDR1 reads SNHLY; CDR2 reads FYNNEI. The germline V and J ends were trimmed by 6 bases and 7 bases, with 19 bases remaining between them. This CDR3 comprises 15 residues. The CDR3 sequence: CASRISIREGNEQFF. In nucleotides, the CDR3 is TGTGCCAGCAGGATCTCTATTAGGGAAGGGAATGAGCAGTTCTTC.

This sequence joins TRBV5-6 and TRBJ2-3; a weak D match, TRBD1 (6 bases). The CDR3 runs 13 residues. Germline V gives CDR1 SGHDT, CDR2 YYEEEE. The ends were cut back, 6 bases at V and 3 bases at J, with 11 bases in the middle. CDR3 amino acids: CASKIQGTDTQYF. CDR3 sequence (DNA): TGTGCCAGCAAAATACAGGGTACAGATACGCAGTATTTT. Full variable domain (rest looked up from reference TRBV5-6 and TRBJ2-3): DAGVTQSPTHLIKTRGQQVTLRCSPKSGHDTVSWYQQALGQGPQFIFQYYEEEERQRGNFPDRFSGHQFPNYSSELNVNALLLGDSALYLCASKIQGTDTQYFGPGTRLTVL.

The rearrangement uses TRBV20-1 and TRBJ2-7; the D gene is possibly TRBD2 (6 bases). The V end was cut by 6 bases, the J end by 0 bases, with 18 bases between. Germline V gene lookup returns CDR1 DFQATT and CDR2 SNEGSKA (reference sequence). The CDR3 runs to 15 residues. Written as DNA, the CDR3 is TGCAGTGCCGCGTTCCCCAGCGGGCTCTCCTACGAGCAGTACTTC. It codes for CSAAFPSGLSYEQYF.

V and J are TRBV7-2 and TRBJ2-4, with 9 bases aligning to TRBD1. Trimming removed 2 bases from V and 1 base from J; junction bases left unmatched: 6. Germline V gene lookup returns CDR1 SGHTA and CDR2 FQGNSA. This CDR3 comprises 17 residues. In DNA form, the CDR3 reads TGTGCCAGCAGCTTACGGACAGGGGATCAGGCCAAAAACATTCAGTACTTC. Its translation is CASSLRTGDQAKNIQYF.

This clonotype came up a few times. The CDR3 loop reads CASSGTGTSFYEQYF. CDR3 sequence (DNA): TGTGCCAGCAGTGGCACCGGGACTAGCTTCTACGAGCAGTACTTC. This chain links TRBV6-2 or TRBV6-3 with TRBJ2-7; 9 bases line up with TRBD2. The CDR3 spans 15 residues. The germline V gene encodes CDR1 MNHEY and CDR2 SVGEGT. Losses at the gene ends were 5 bases for V and 3 bases for J; bases not matched to a gene: 8.

This clonotype was counted a few times. The chain has TRBV5-1 and TRBJ2-7; no clear D. The ends were cut back, 0 bases at V and 2 bases at J, with 15 bases in the middle. This CDR3 is 16 amino acids long. Germline CDR1 is SGHRS and CDR2 is YFSETQ. The CDR3 DNA is TGCGCCAGCAGCTTGGCAGGTAGGGCCCTCGCCTACGAGCAGTACTTC. Protein product: CASSLAGRALAYEQYF.

Here the CDR3 DNA reads TGTGCCAGCAGCCAAGGAAGGGCCCTAACCAAAAACATTCAGTACTTC. Residues: CASSQGRALTKNIQYF. The chain links TRBV3-1 to TRBJ2-4; D gene uncertain. V was shortened by 1 base and J by 2 bases, with 12 bases between the two germline ends. This CDR3 has 16 residues. Germline loops: CDR1 LGHDT, CDR2 YNNKEL (reference sequence).

This sequence joins TRBV3-1 and TRBJ1-5; TRBD1 matches 7 bases. Germline V lookup: CDR1 LGHDT, CDR2 YNNKEL (reference sequence). Trimming at V came to 0 bases and at J to 4 bases, leaving 6 bases not matched to a gene. The CDR3 has 16 amino acids. The CDR3 bases are TGTGCCAGCAGCCAAGATGTCGGCAGGGGGAATCAGCCCCAGCATTTT. Translated, it gives CASSQDVGRGNQPQHF.